This passage covers 5 T cell receptor beta chains from one sample sequenced in a study of vaccination effects on CD4 cells after COVID-19 (dated by TCRdb to 2021 to 2024). The library was made by the immunoSEQ multiplex PCR assay. In TCRdb, the immuneACCESS table is reduced to in-frame sequences with V and J assigned. These tables do not hold every clone; where another copy was compared, an unresolved V gene accounts for under half, and the others remain unexplained. The sample data list 40,000 to 45,000 clones, and over 65% of these were observed just once. The ten top clones hold approximately 3.8% of the sample. For these receptors, no antigen is known. After about 10 days of culture, CD4+ T cells were isolated with the EasySep CD4+ T cell isolation kit. PCR-confirmed SARS-CoV-2 infection had occurred in convalescent patients between March and December 2020, before the Alpha, Beta and Delta variants emerged in the United States. Each participant received two doses of an mRNA SARS-CoV-2 vaccine, either BNT162b2 or mRNA-1273.

The source material was CD4+ T cells from PBMCs cultured without peptide, sampled after COVID-19 vaccination. The receptors derive from a human donor who had a prior SARS-CoV-2 infection.

The chain employs TRBV18 and TRBJ1-2, with unresolved D. The germline V and J ends were trimmed by 3 bases and 1 base, with 12 bases remaining between them. The CDR3 totals 15 residues. Germline values: CDR1 KGHSH, CDR2 LQKENI. CDR3 nucleotide sequence: TGTGCCAGCTCACCCGGTAGCGCCAGTAACTATGGCTACACCTTC. It yields the protein CASSPGSASNYGYTF.

The sample holds one count of this clone. V gene TRBV21-1 combines with J gene TRBJ1-3; whether TRBD1, the table's D call, matches the DNA was not checked. TRBV21-1 is deemed a pseudogene. The CDR3 has 19 amino acids. The CDR3 DNA is TGTGCCAGCAGCGCCCCCAAAGGGGCCACCGGTCTCTCTGGAAACACCATATATTTT. Translated: CASSAPKGATGLSGNTIYF.

This clone is labeled medium-sized (0.01 to 0.1%). The chain carries TRBV5-1 and TRBJ2-1, with TRBD2 matching 12 bases. Germline CDR1 reads SGHRS; CDR2 reads YFSETQ. The CDR3 totals 15 residues. V was pared by 4 bases and J by 5 bases, with 4 bases of the junction left unmatched. The CDR3 nucleotides read TGCGCCAGCAGCCGTCGACTAGCGGGAGACAATGAGCAGTTCTTC. As protein: CASSRRLAGDNEQFF.

The chain joins TRBV5-8 to TRBJ1-2, with a tentative D call TRBD1 (6 bases). CDR3 length: 14 amino acids. Trimming stripped 0 bases from V and 5 bases from J, with 11 bases between. The germline CDR1 and CDR2 sequences are SGHTS and YDEGEE. The CDR3: CASSLVLGAYGYTF. The CDR3 coding sequence is TGTGCCAGCAGCTTGGTTTTGGGGGCGTATGGCTACACCTTC.

DNA of the CDR3: TGTGCCAGCAGCGCGGGACTTAACTATGGCTACACCTTC. Protein sequence: CASSAGLNYGYTF. The genes are TRBV9 and TRBJ1-2, with a possible D match to TRBD1 (5 bases). The CDR3 covers 13 residues. V lost 3 bases, J lost 1 base, and 7 bases lay in between. Germline V CDR1 and CDR2: SGDLS, YYNGEE.